What follows are 16 T cell receptor beta chains derived from one specimen sequenced in a study of CD8 T cells in ankylosing spondylitis. MiXCR, applied by TCRdb to the 5' RACE reads, yields one record per CDR3 protein. The sample has about 130,000 distinct CDR3 sequences, about 6.5% seen once; the top ten hold 9% to 15%. Sequenced sample: blood, either unsorted or a sorted T cell fraction (not recorded which). The receptors shown here come from a male donor with ankylosing spondylitis or in good health (not recorded which).

The table lists this clonotype with many counts. This rearrangement joins TRBV10-3 to TRBJ1-1; D is uncertain. Germline V gene lookup returns CDR1 ENHRY and CDR2 SYGVKD. The V end lost 5 bases, the J end lost 0 bases, and 16 bases lay between the germline ends. The CDR3 is 16 amino acids. The DNA of the CDR3 is TGTGCCATCAGTTATTCGGTGGGTTACGTGAACACTGAAGCTTTCTTT. Its protein product is CAISYSVGYVNTEAFF.

This clonotype appeared many times. V gene TRBV5-1 combines with J gene TRBJ2-7, with D unclear. Trimming took 0 bases from V and 0 from J, leaving 4 bases between them. The CDR3 has 13 residues. Germline values: CDR1 SGHRS, CDR2 YFSETQ. The CDR3 nucleotides read TGCGCCAGCAGCTTGGACCCCTCCTACGAGCAGTACTTC. Its translation: CASSLDPSYEQYF. The whole variable domain, filled in from reference TRBV5-1 and TRBJ2-7, reads KAGVTQTPRYLIKTRGQQVTLSCSPISGHRSVSWYQQTPGQGLQFLFEYFSETQRNKGNFPGRFSGRQFSNSRSEMNVSTLELGDSALYLCASSLDPSYEQYFGPGTRLTVT.

This clonotype was recorded many times. The V call is TRBV5-1, the J call TRBJ1-6; D not certain. V was shortened by 4 bases and J by 5 bases, with 4 bases between the two germline ends. The germline V gene encodes CDR1 SGHRS and CDR2 YFSETQ. The CDR3 has 12 residues. The CDR3 nucleotides read TGCGCCAGCAGCCCGGATAATTCACCCCTCCACTTT. Translating it yields CASSPDNSPLHF.

The gene calls are TRBV20-1 and TRBJ2-7; TRBD2 agrees at 12 bases. The CDR3 length is 19 residues. The germline gives CDR1 DFQATT, CDR2 SNEGSKA (reference sequence). V trimming: 4 bases; J trimming: 4 bases; junction bases outside the gene matches: 20. The CDR3 reads CSATPYPNPTSGGGYEQYF. The CDR3 region has the DNA TGCAGTGCTACCCCATACCCTAACCCGACTAGCGGGGGAGGTTACGAGCAGTACTTC.

This clonotype has at least ten counts. The gene calls are TRBV20-1 and TRBJ1-5, with D possibly being TRBD1 (6 bases). Trimming cost V 6 bases and J 4 bases, with 10 bases left between them. This CDR3 region has 12 residues. The V gene's germline CDR1 is DFQATT and CDR2 SNEGSKA (reference sequence). CDR3 sequence reads: CSAQDRNQPQHF. The CDR3 nucleotides are TGCAGTGCACAAGACAGGAATCAGCCCCAGCATTTT.

This clonotype was picked up many times. The CDR3 nucleotides read TGCAGTGCTAGAGATCGCAGGGACACCATGGGGATTCAGTACTTC. Its protein product is CSARDRRDTMGIQYF. The V call is TRBV20-1, the J call TRBJ2-4; possibly TRBD1 for D (6 bases). Trimming pared 0 bases from V and 10 bases from J, leaving 19 bases between. The germline CDR1 and CDR2 sequences are DFQATT and SNEGSKA (reference sequence). The CDR3 contains 15 residues.

This clonotype has more than one count but fewer than ten. This chain connects TRBV7-3 to TRBJ2-2; D gene uncertain. The CDR3 is 14 amino acids. Germline V gene sequence: CDR1 SGHTA, CDR2 FQGTGA. V lost 5 bases and J lost 6, with 13 bases in between. This chain's CDR3 is CASSPRFAPGELFF. CDR3 nucleotide sequence: TGTGCCAGCAGCCCCAGATTTGCGCCCGGGGAGCTGTTTTTT.

This clonotype was observed many times. V and J are TRBV6-5 and TRBJ2-1; the D is unclear. V lost 0 bases and J 5 bases, leaving 5 bases between the germline ends. CDR3 length equals 13 residues. Looked up from germline, CDR1 is MNHEY and CDR2 is SVGAGI. The CDR3 loop reads CASSYSIDNEQFF. The DNA of the CDR3 is TGTGCCAGCAGTTACTCGATAGACAATGAGCAGTTCTTC.

This clonotype has a count of ten or more. The rearrangement links TRBV5-1 to TRBJ1-1, with a possible D match to TRBD1 (6 bases). The CDR3 covers 15 residues. Germline V gene lookup returns CDR1 SGHRS and CDR2 YFSETQ. With 8 bases removed from V and 5 bases from J, the gap between germline ends came to 22 bases. This CDR3 is CASLTTPGGATEAFF. Here the CDR3 DNA reads TGCGCCAGTCTTACCACCCCGGGGGGGGCGACTGAAGCTTTCTTT.

This clonotype was detected many times. This sequence joins TRBV12-3 or TRBV12-4 and TRBJ2-7, with D possibly TRBD1 on 5 matching bases. V gave up 7 bases and J gave up 0 bases, with 16 bases separating them. This CDR3 is 15 amino acids long. The CDR3 reads CASNEAQGISYEQYF. CDR3 sequence (DNA): TGTGCCAGCAACGAGGCCCAGGGTATCTCCTACGAGCAGTACTTC.

This clonotype was counted only a few times. The chain is built from TRBV4-2 and TRBJ2-5, with D unclear. The V end lost 0 bases, the J end lost 0 bases, and 5 bases lay between the germline ends. Germline values: CDR1 LGHNA, CDR2 YNFKEQ. The CDR3 runs 14 residues. The CDR3 DNA is TGTGCCAGCAGCCAAGACGCTAACCAAGAGACCCAGTACTTC. Translated: CASSQDANQETQYF.

This clonotype has at least ten counts. The chain links TRBV7-8 to TRBJ2-1; TRBD2 matches 9 bases. Looked up from germline, CDR1 is SGHVS and CDR2 is FQNEAQ. This CDR3 is built from 15 residues. Trimming at V came to 4 bases and at J to 1 base, leaving 2 bases not matched to a gene. DNA for the CDR3: TGTGCCAGCAGCTGGGCGGGAGGGTCCTACAATGAGCAGTTCTTC. It specifies CASSWAGGSYNEQFF.

This chain joins TRBV9 and TRBJ2-7; either TRBD1 or TRBD2 may supply D (5 bases each). Germline CDR1 and CDR2: SGDLS and YYNGEE. V gave up 0 bases and J gave up 3 bases, with 13 bases separating them. The CDR3 loop spans 15 amino acids. CDR3 coding DNA: TGTGCCAGCAGCGTAGAGGGGAGATCGTACTACGAGCAGTACTTC. Translated: CASSVEGRSYYEQYF.

This clonotype was observed many times. The chain couples TRBV18 to TRBJ1-1; TRBD1 agrees at 9 bases. The V gene end was trimmed by 1 base and the J gene end by 3 bases; junction bases not matched to a gene: 9. The CDR3 has 17 amino acids. Per germline, CDR1 KGHSH and CDR2 LQKENI. CDR3 in DNA: TGTGCCAGCTCACCACGATATACAGGGGGCGCGGACACTGAAGCTTTCTTT. As protein: CASSPRYTGGADTEAFF.

This clonotype has at least ten counts. The V call is TRBV12-3 or TRBV12-4, the J call TRBJ2-7, with TRBD1 as a possible D gene (6 bases). This CDR3 comprises 13 residues. Deletions cut 2 bases from V and 7 bases from J, with 12 bases between. The CDR3 sequence is CASSLNRVWEQYF. DNA of the CDR3: TGTGCCAGCAGTTTAAACAGGGTGTGGGAGCAGTACTTC.

This clonotype came up a few times. The CDR3 region is CASSPGLSPGEQYF. In DNA, the CDR3 is TGTGCCAGCAGCCCGGGACTTTCCCCCGGGGAGCAGTACTTC. This rearrangement joins TRBV7-3 to TRBJ2-7, with D maybe TRBD2 (6 bases). Germline V lookup: CDR1 SGHTA, CDR2 FQGTGA. This CDR3 is built from 14 residues. Trimming pared 5 bases from V and 7 bases from J, leaving 18 bases between.